This T cell receptor (beta chain) emerged from a study of T cell responses to AZD1222 COVID-19 vaccine (dated by TCRdb to the early 2020s). Broadly, across the study: AZD1222 recipients whose second dose came at about 4 weeks and those whose second dose came at about 12 weeks were combined into one group, since spike-specific TCR depth and breadth did not differ between the two schedules. TCR sequencing covered some 250 trial participants: approximately 200 given two doses of AZD1222 and around 26 given two doses of MenACWY control vaccine. Enrollment into the trials was organized by age into subgroups of 18-55, 56-69 and 70-plus years, and those subgroups contained roughly 160, 29 and 62 TCR-sequenced participants, respectively.

The sample's time point label is to be understood as: baseline before first vaccination. The vaccinee samples were drawn from two UK trials, COV001 and COV002, one of which was a single-blind randomized controlled phase 2/3 trial testing AZD1222 (ChAdOx1 nCoV-19) in healthy adults. Trial participant PBMC samples were collected at day 0 and day 28 after the second dose for TCRbeta chain sequencing. The CDR3 regions of human TCRbeta chains were analyzed by immunosequencing. As for the authors' bioinformatics: Repertoire TCRs were matched against a reference library of SARS-CoV-2-specific TCRs generated with the MIRA antigen-specificity platform. Breadth was defined as the fraction of unique TCRs that were SARS-CoV-2-associated, and depth was defined as the fraction of total T cells that were SARS-CoV-2-associated. Each spike-specific TCR was assigned to its reactive spike region and to a CD4 or CD8 class using the MIRA data. Log10-transformed breadth and depth values were compared by one-way ANOVA with Sidak's multiple comparisons tests. TCRdb provides this immuneACCESS table in a form limited to in-frame rearrangements. Some clones are lacking; in checked studies, under half of them reflect an unresolved V gene, and why the rest are absent is not known. V, J and clone size were drawn from that table, and D and trimming were deduced from the DNA. This sample is represented by roughly 150,000 clones; about 92% of them were singletons. Jointly, the top ten make up around 5.1% of the sample.

The germline V gene (reference sequence) specifies LNHDA as CDR1 and SQIVND as CDR2. There are 14 amino acids in the CDR3, from cysteine to phenylalanine inclusive. Only the CDR3 portion is preserved as DNA: 42 bases, with reading frame beginning at the first base. V is trimmed back by 2 bases and J by 4 bases, and the junction contains 4 bases that no gene match accounts for. On the study overall, not on this receptor specifically: No day 14 peak-response samples were available, so repertoires were characterized only after the peak T cell response. Conclusions about previously exposed vaccinees are limited because only five to seven AZD1222 recipients were SARS-CoV-2 seropositive at baseline. The vaccine-associated CD4 TCRs covered the entire spike protein, and the dominant responses fell in regions 160-218 and 743-854. A significant rise in spike-specific TCR breadth and depth was observed after two AZD1222 doses relative to day 0 and relative to MenACWY recipients. The 56-69-year group was small, and its depth increase did not reach significance, likely because of low power. Nearly half of unique spike-specific TCRs reportedly recognized epitopes outside regions mutated in the B.1.351 and B.1.1.7 variants. Most participants were white British and females outnumbered males, and the authors suggested that clonal diversity may have been underestimated.

About this clone itself: What antigen it recognizes has not been identified. The record has no base qualities; no much larger clone is one base away.

Material: peripheral blood, obtained on day 0 of AZD1222 vaccination. This TCR came from an adult in good health. This receptor chain uses TRBV19 and TRBJ1-2, with 7 middle bases fitting TRBD1. The bases read TGTGCCAGTAGTATATCGACAGGGAGCTATGGCTACACCTTC. This codes for CASSISTGSYGYTF.